These 10 T cell receptor beta chains came from one sample sequenced in a study of blood T cell repertoires in COVID-19 (dated by TCRdb to between 2020 and 2021). Libraries were built with the immunoSEQ multiplex PCR assay. Drawn from immuneACCESS, this table holds only the in-frame rearrangements with V and J called that TCRdb kept. Clones are partly lost; checked studies trace under half to an unresolved V gene and leave the rest unexplained. Across this sample there are tens of thousands of clones, with about 86% seen only once. The ten largest clonotypes hold approximately 15% of the sample. The source material was peripheral blood. The receptor source for this set is a middle-aged man with COVID-19, enrolled during active disease.

The table lists this clone with a few counts. The rearrangement links TRBV6-5 to TRBJ1-5; 11 nucleotides match TRBD1. The CDR3 runs to 15 residues. Trimming cost V 10 bases and J 8 bases; bases outside gene matches: 13. Per germline, CDR1 MNHEY and CDR2 SVGAGI. The CDR3 sequence: CATRRDRGSGEPQHF. The CDR3 nucleotides read TGTGCCACCCGCCGGGACAGGGGGTCCGGGGAGCCCCAGCATTTT.

The chain couples TRBV6-5 to TRBJ2-1; 9 bases line up with TRBD2. The CDR3 runs to 15 residues. V was clipped by 6 bases and J by 4 bases; unmatched bases: 7. CDR1 MNHEY and CDR2 SVGAGI come from the germline V gene. CDR3 residues: CASSRERGEYNEQFF. As DNA, the CDR3 is TGTGCCAGCAGCCGTGAGCGGGGGGAATACAATGAGCAGTTCTTC.

This chain uses TRBV4-2 with TRBJ2-1, with TRBD2 matching 8 bases. V gave up 1 base and J gave up 5 bases; unmatched junction bases: 7. From germline, CDR1 is LGHNA and CDR2 YNFKEQ. The CDR3 runs 16 residues. The CDR3 DNA reads as TGTGCCAGCAGCCAAGGGCGGGGGGAGGCAAACAATGAGCAGTTCTTC. Translated: CASSQGRGEANNEQFF.

V gene TRBV5-6 combines with J gene TRBJ1-2; D may be TRBD1 (6 bases). The germline V gene has CDR1 SGHDT and CDR2 YYEEEE. The CDR3 runs to 12 residues. The ends were cut back, 1 base at V and 7 bases at J, with 8 bases in the middle. The CDR3 nucleotides are TGTGCCAGCAGCTTGAGGGGGACTGGCTACACCTTC. This codes for CASSLRGTGYTF.

This clone was seen a single time. The chain couples TRBV4-1 to TRBJ2-5, with 12 bases identical to TRBD2. CDR1 MGHRA and CDR2 YSYEKL come from the germline V gene. The V and J ends lost 4 bases and 5 bases, in that order; junction bases with no gene match: 5. The CDR3 totals 15 residues. The CDR3 DNA reads TGCGCCAGCAGCCCCCTAGCGGGGGGGCTGGAGACCCAGTACTTC. It is translated as CASSPLAGGLETQYF.

The DNA for the CDR3 is TGTGCCAGCAGCCAAGATTTCGGCGGGGGGGCCAGCGAGCAGTACTTC. Translating it yields CASSQDFGGGASEQYF. The rearrangement joins TRBV4-2 to TRBJ2-7, with 9 bases that match TRBD2. The V gene end was trimmed by 0 bases and the J gene end by 6 bases; junction bases not matched to a gene: 9. This CDR3 has 16 residues. Germline V gene sequence: CDR1 LGHNA, CDR2 YNFKEQ.

V is TRBV7-9 and J is TRBJ2-5; D call uncertain. The CDR3 totals 13 residues. Germline assignment: CDR1 SEHNR and CDR2 FQNEAQ (reference sequence). Trimming took off 3 bases at V and 4 bases at J, with 9 bases between the two ends. In DNA, the CDR3 is TGTGCCAGCAGCTTCGGTGGTGGAGAGACCCAGTACTTC. This encodes CASSFGGGETQYF.

The chain employs TRBV14 and TRBJ1-1; D possibly corresponds to TRBD1 (6 bases). The germline CDR1 and CDR2 sequences are SGHDN and FVKESK. Trimming pared 5 bases from V and 1 base from J, leaving 11 bases between. The CDR3 totals 14 residues. In nucleotides, the CDR3 is TGTGCCAGCAGCGCCTGGACAGCGAACACTGAAGCTTTCTTT. The encoded protein is CASSAWTANTEAFF.

The J gene is TRBJ2-7, the V gene TRBV5-6; TRBD1 might be the D (5 bases). CDR3 length: 15 amino acids. Germline-derived CDR1 and CDR2 are SGHDT and YYEEEE. The germline V and J ends were trimmed by 6 bases and 6 bases, with 22 bases remaining between them. DNA of the CDR3: TGTGCCAGCACATTTGTAGGGGCTCCTACGGGCGAGCAGTACTTC. Its translation: CASTFVGAPTGEQYF.

The chain recombines TRBV6-4 with TRBJ2-3; D possibly corresponds to TRBD2 (5 bases). The CDR3 has 16 residues. CDR1 and CDR2 (germline): MRHNA, SNTAGT. Trimming cost V 4 bases and J 1 base, with 15 bases left between them. The CDR3 here is CASSGWRVLGTDTQYF. The CDR3, as DNA: TGTGCCAGCAGTGGATGGCGGGTCTTGGGCACAGATACGCAGTATTTT.